This TCR beta chain appears in the sequencing data of a study of tumor-infiltrating lymphocytes in primary liver carcinoma. Looking at the study overall: By surgical resection, the patients were treated for their primary liver carcinoma. Notes on the study in general: It was in tumors, not blood, that the top-250-clone fraction was significantly higher (p = 0.039). Overlap between tumor regions exceeded overlap of tumor with adjacent tissue or blood.

The V gene's germline CDR1 is MNHEY and CDR2 SVGAGI. V lost 5 bases, J lost 5 bases, and 9 bases lay in between. The CDR3 contains 12 residues. Of note for this clonotype: Its antigen is not known. A much larger clone differs from this one at a single base, so this may be a read error.

They got blood RNA out of unsorted whole blood and also pulled out germline DNA. Production of TCR beta cDNA used around 460 ng total RNA together with a constant-region primer. ARM-PCR, slightly modified, supplied the TCR beta libraries through three nested multiplex PCR rounds. Each of the first two PCR rounds ran roughly 9 cycles with TRBV1-TRBV30 forward and C-beta reverse primers. TCRdb re-derived calls from the multiplex PCR reads in MiXCR, one entry per CDR3 protein. The sample consists of around 330,000 distinct CDR3 sequences, around three fifths of them appearing once. The receptor was isolated from a young woman with primary liver carcinoma and hepatitis B virus infection. V and J are TRBV6-5 and TRBJ1-1; the D is unclear. Specimen: peripheral blood. The CDR3 DNA is TGTGCCAGCAGTCCGGGTGTGACTGAAGCTTTCTTT. Amino acids: CASSPGVTEAFF.